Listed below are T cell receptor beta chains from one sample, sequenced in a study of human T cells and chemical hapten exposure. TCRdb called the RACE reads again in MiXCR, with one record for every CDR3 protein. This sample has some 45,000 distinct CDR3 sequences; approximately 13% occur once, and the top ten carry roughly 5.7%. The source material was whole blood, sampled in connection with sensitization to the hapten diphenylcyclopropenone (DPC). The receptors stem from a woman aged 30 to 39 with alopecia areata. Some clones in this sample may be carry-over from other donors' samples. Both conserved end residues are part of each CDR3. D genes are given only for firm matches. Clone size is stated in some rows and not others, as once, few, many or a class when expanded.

CASSYSGQGGNEQFF TGTGCCAGCAGTTACTCGGGACAGGGGGGGAATGAGCAGTTCTTC - TRBD1 TRBJ2-1 TRBV6-5
CASRLGGPMGAQYF TGTGCCAGCCGCTTGGGGGGGCCTATGGGGGCCCAGTACTTC many - TRBJ2-5 TRBV5-5
CASSFSGELFF TGTGCCAGCAGTTTTAGCGGGGAGCTGTTTTTT many - TRBJ2-2 TRBV28
CASSTAGLAGPSTGELFF TGTGCCAGCAGCACGGCGGGACTAGCGGGACCCAGTACCGGGGAGCTGTTTTTT many TRBD2 TRBJ2-2 TRBV7-2
CASSQVPGSGDTQYF TGCGCCAGCAGCCAAGTCCCCGGGAGTGGGGATACGCAGTATTTT - - TRBJ2-3 TRBV4-3
CASSSGHAGANVLTF TGTGCCAGCAGCTCGGGACACGCTGGGGCCAACGTCCTGACTTTC few - TRBJ2-6 TRBV5-5
CASRLAATGEQFF TGTGCCAGCAGACTAGCGGCAACAGGGGAGCAGTTCTTC once TRBD2 TRBJ2-1 TRBV28
CASSLPGPYSYEQYF TGTGCCAGCAGCTTACCAGGCCCTTACTCCTACGAGCAGTACTTC many - TRBJ2-7 TRBV7-2
CASSSGTAKNIQYF TGTGCCAGCAGCTCCGGGACGGCCAAAAACATTCAGTACTTC many - TRBJ2-4 TRBV12-3/TRBV12-4
CATRVLNTEAFF TGTGCCACCAGGGTACTGAACACTGAAGCTTTCTTT many - TRBJ1-1 TRBV28
CSASASSYNEQFF TGCAGTGCTAGCGCGTCCTCCTACAATGAGCAGTTCTTC few - TRBJ2-1 TRBV20-1
CASSGQGATGANVLTF TGTGCCAGCTCGGGACAGGGGGCGACTGGGGCCAACGTCCTGACTTTC many TRBD1 TRBJ2-6 TRBV7-9
CASTTPGLMTGELFF TGTGCCAGCACCACTCCGGGTCTAATGACCGGGGAGCTGTTTTTT once - TRBJ2-2 TRBV28
CASRKLSVQETQYF TGTGCCAGCAGGAAACTTAGCGTCCAAGAGACCCAGTACTTC few - TRBJ2-5 TRBV6-2/TRBV6-3
CASSQDRQGLRLETQYF TGTGCCAGCAGCCAAGATCGGCAGGGACTGAGGTTGGAGACCCAGTACTTC many - TRBJ2-5 TRBV3-1
CASSSTSGRADTQYF TGTGCCAGCAGCTCGACTAGCGGGAGGGCAGATACGCAGTATTTT many TRBD2 TRBJ2-3 TRBV28
CASSLAGTPREDTQYF TGTGCCAGCAGCTTGGCCGGGACCCCTAGGGAAGATACGCAGTATTTT - - TRBJ2-3 TRBV7-6
CASSYSRLAGTYEQYF TGTGCCAGCAGTTACTCGAGGCTAGCGGGAACCTACGAGCAGTACTTC many TRBD2 TRBJ2-7 TRBV6-2/TRBV6-3
CASSPGTVYGYTF TGTGCCAGCAGCCCCGGGACAGTCTATGGCTACACCTTC many TRBD1 TRBJ1-2 TRBV12-3/TRBV12-4
CATGGSVFSEQYF TGTGCCACCGGCGGGAGCGTGTTCAGCGAGCAGTACTTC - TRBD2 TRBJ2-7 TRBV19
CASSLAAGEAEAFF TGCGCCAGCAGCTTGGCCGCGGGGGAGGCTGAAGCTTTCTTT - - TRBJ1-1 TRBV5-1
CASSLRPTRHYEQYF TGTGCCAGCAGTTTGCGCCCTACTCGTCACTACGAGCAGTACTTC - - TRBJ2-7 TRBV28
CASSFLGSGVYGYTF TGTGCCAGCAGTTTTCTGGGGTCCGGGGTCTATGGCTACACCTTC many - TRBJ1-2 TRBV6-5
CSARWQLNTEAFF TGCAGTGCTAGGTGGCAGCTAAACACTGAAGCTTTCTTT many - TRBJ1-1 TRBV20-1
CASSQEGTYEQYF TGTGCCAGCAGCCAAGAGGGGACCTACGAGCAGTACTTC many - TRBJ2-7 TRBV4-2
CASRGRLSGANVLTF TGTGCCAGCAGGGGGAGGCTCTCTGGGGCCAACGTCCTGACTTTC - - TRBJ2-6 TRBV7-2
CASSPTSSSYEQYF TGTGCCAGCAGCCCTACGAGTAGCTCCTACGAGCAGTACTTC few - TRBJ2-7 TRBV14
CASSRAFGEANTGELFF TGTGCCAGCAGTCGAGCTTTTGGGGAGGCGAACACCGGGGAGCTGTTTTTT - - TRBJ2-2 TRBV28
CASSGGAIYEQYF TGTGCCAGCAGCGGGGGCGCGATCTACGAGCAGTACTTC - - TRBJ2-7 TRBV7-2
CASSLDSPYEQYF TGTGCCAGCAGTTTGGACAGCCCCTACGAGCAGTACTTC many - TRBJ2-7 TRBV7-9
CASSLIGQGTEAFF TGTGCCAGCAGCTTGATCGGACAGGGAACTGAAGCTTTCTTT - TRBD1 TRBJ1-1 TRBV5-6
CASSPLQGSSIHEQYF TGTGCCAGCTCACCACTCCAGGGCTCTTCGATCCACGAGCAGTACTTC many - TRBJ2-7 TRBV18
CASSPPTPGTSYNEQFF TGTGCCAGCAGCCCCCCCACCCCCGGGACTAGCTACAATGAGCAGTTCTTC - TRBD2 TRBJ2-1 TRBV6-2/TRBV6-3
CASSYRGGYGYTF TGTGCCAGCAGCTACAGGGGAGGCTATGGCTACACCTTC - TRBD1 TRBJ1-2 TRBV28
CASSLGLGETEKLFF TGTGCCAGCAGTTTAGGTCTTGGGGAAACTGAAAAACTGTTTTTT many - TRBJ1-4 TRBV28
CSVEGMLAGDPGTQYF TGCAGCGTTGAAGGGATGTTAGCGGGGGACCCGGGGACCCAGTACTTC - TRBD2 TRBJ2-5 TRBV29-1
CASSAGTSGDYEQFF TGTGCCAGCAGCGCCGGGACTAGCGGGGATTATGAGCAGTTCTTC many TRBD2 TRBJ2-1 TRBV9
CASSEPGRETQYF TGTGCCAGCTCAGAACCAGGGAGAGAGACCCAGTACTTC many - TRBJ2-5 TRBV18
CSARSGTSGRAHEQFF TGCAGTGCTAGATCTGGGACTAGCGGGAGAGCGCATGAGCAGTTCTTC many TRBD2 TRBJ2-1 TRBV20-1
CASSPNSGRDYGYTF TGTGCCAGCTCACCTAATAGCGGCAGAGACTATGGCTACACCTTC many - TRBJ1-2 TRBV18
CASSPTNRQGNIQYF TGTGCCAGCAGTCCAACCAATCGGCAGGGTAACATTCAGTACTTC few - TRBJ2-4 TRBV25-1